These 7 T cell receptor beta chains were sequenced from one sample in a study of blood T cell repertoires in COVID-19. Produced via immunoSEQ multiplex PCR; TCRdb's table is partial and in-frame only. Among 250,000 to 300,000 clones listed, approximately 90% were seen once. The sample taken for sequencing was peripheral blood. These receptors all stem from a man aged 40-49 years with acute or convalescent COVID-19.

A single count supports this clone. The V and J genes are TRBV10-1 and TRBJ2-7; TRBD2 is a possible D gene (6 bases). V was cut by 2 bases and J by 2 bases, with 13 bases left in between. The CDR3 is made up of 15 amino acids. From germline, CDR1 is WNHNN and CDR2 SYGVQD (reference sequence). The CDR3, as DNA: TGCGCCAGCAGTGAGATGGAGGGAAAGGCCTACGAGCAGTACTTC. Translated, it gives CASSEMEGKAYEQYF.

This rearrangement joins TRBV7-3 to TRBJ2-6; perhaps TRBD1 as D (6 bases). Germline V gene lookup returns CDR1 SGHTA and CDR2 FQGTGA. Trimming took off 2 bases at V and 4 bases at J, with 12 bases between the two ends. The length of the CDR3 is 16 residues. The CDR3 DNA is TGTGCCAGCAGCTTACCCGGGACACTGGGGGCCAACGTCCTGACTTTC. This codes for CASSLPGTLGANVLTF. The full variable domain, rest sourced from reference TRBV7-3 and TRBJ2-6, is GAGVSQTPSNKVTEKGKYVELRCDPISGHTALYWYRQSLGQGPEFLIYFQGTGAADDSGLPNDRFFAVRPEGSVSTLKIQRTERGDSAVYLCASSLPGTLGANVLTFGAGSRLTVL.

V and J are TRBV7-8 and TRBJ1-2; no clear D. The CDR3 extends over 15 amino acids. The V end lost 1 base, the J end lost 5 bases, and 14 bases lay between the germline ends. Germline lookup yields CDR1 SGHVS and CDR2 FQNEAQ. The CDR3 loop is CASSLVGGGQYGYTF. CDR3 sequence (DNA): TGTGCCAGCAGCTTAGTGGGAGGAGGGCAATATGGCTACACCTTC.

The chain is built from TRBV5-1 and TRBJ1-3; D gene ambiguous. V lost 4 bases and J 4 bases, leaving 12 bases between the germline ends. Germline values: CDR1 SGHRS, CDR2 YFSETQ. This CDR3 is 14 amino acids long. CDR3 in DNA: TGCGCCAGCAGCGGAAGTACAGCAGGAAACACCATATATTTT. Its translation: CASSGSTAGNTIYF.

V and J are TRBV5-1 and TRBJ1-1; 9 positions agree with TRBD1. The CDR3 is made up of 15 amino acids. Germline V gene data show CDR1 as SGHRS and CDR2 as YFSETQ. The ends lost 7 bases at V and 1 base at J; junction bases unmatched: 8. The CDR3 reads CASLRSTGGNTEAFF. The CDR3 DNA is TGCGCCAGCCTTCGATCGACAGGGGGGAACACTGAAGCTTTCTTT.

The rearrangement joins TRBV19 to TRBJ1-2; 7 bases align to TRBD1. Germline CDR1 LNHDA, CDR2 SQIVND (reference sequence). CDR3 length equals 16 residues. The V segment lost 4 bases and the J segment 0 bases; nucleotides outside the gene matches: 8. As DNA, the CDR3 is TGTGCCAGTAGTACCTTTGGAGGGGGCTCTAACTATGGCTACACCTTC. Translated: CASSTFGGGSNYGYTF.

This rearrangement joins TRBV28 to TRBJ1-5, with 8 bases lining up with TRBD1. CDR3 length equals 14 residues. Germline lookup yields CDR1 MDHEN and CDR2 SYDVKM. The trim removed 10 bases at V and 8 bases at J, leaving 13 bases unmatched. The DNA for the CDR3 is TGTGCCACTTCCTTGACAGGGGTCCGCGAGCCCCAGCATTTT. This gives the protein CATSLTGVREPQHF.